These 15 T cell receptor beta chains came from one sample sequenced in a study of blood T cells in healthy people across ages. Through a sample-barcoded 5' primer and a J-beta primer mix, a second PCR was run for about 6 to 12 cycles. TCRdb ran MiXCR on the 5' RACE reads and lists one entry per CDR3 protein. The sample holds 760,000 or so distinct CDR3 sequences, around 25% seen once. These data also featured in a second study, about T cells of mothers and their children.

Sequencing was carried out using blood. The receptor set was obtained from a boy aged 5-17 years in good health.

The chain recombines TRBV28 with TRBJ1-5; 8 nucleotides match TRBD1. V lost 2 bases and J lost 6; bases outside the gene matches: 6. The CDR3 is 15 amino acids. The V gene's germline CDR1 is MDHEN and CDR2 SYDVKM. The CDR3 sequence: CASSLDRGVGQPQHF. The CDR3 DNA follows: TGTGCCAGCAGTTTAGACAGGGGAGTAGGTCAGCCCCAGCATTTT.

This clonotype turned up a few times. The V gene is TRBV3-1, the J gene TRBJ2-5; 8 bases fit TRBD2. The CDR3 is 14 amino acids. V lost 0 bases, J lost 5 bases, and 2 bases stayed unmatched. In germline, CDR1 is LGHDT, CDR2 YNNKEL (reference sequence). CDR3 coding DNA: TGTGCCAGCAGCCAAGACGGGGGGGCGGAGACCCAGTACTTC. Residues: CASSQDGGAETQYF.

This clonotype was seen more than once but under ten times. This chain joins TRBV6-1 and TRBJ2-5; 12 nucleotides align to TRBD2. CDR1 MNHNS and CDR2 SASEGT come from the germline V gene. The V segment lost 0 bases and the J segment 5 bases; nucleotides outside the gene matches: 7. The CDR3 runs 17 residues. This CDR3 reads CASSEAASGGASETQYF. The CDR3 DNA reads as TGTGCCAGCAGTGAAGCCGCTAGCGGGGGGGCCAGTGAGACCCAGTACTTC.

The chain joins TRBV20-1 to TRBJ2-7, with TRBD2 matching over 13 bases. Germline loops: CDR1 DFQATT, CDR2 SNEGSKA (reference sequence). The CDR3 is made up of 17 amino acids. V trimming: 0 bases; J trimming: 0 bases; junction bases outside the gene matches: 5. CDR3 DNA: TGCAGTGCTAGAGATCTCTGGACTAGCGGGAGCTCCTACGAGCAGTACTTC. As protein: CSARDLWTSGSSYEQYF.

The V call is TRBV5-1, the J call TRBJ2-5; 10 nucleotides line up with TRBD2. TRBJ2-1 explains the end of the DNA better; the J call may be wrong. The CDR3 sequence is 16 residues long. Per the germline V gene, CDR1 is SGHRS and CDR2 is YFSETQ. The CDR3 loop reads CASSLGGTSAGNEQFF. The CDR3 nucleotides read TGCGCCAGCAGCTTGGGGGGGACTAGCGCAGGGAATGAGCAGTTCTTC.

CDR3 nucleotides: TGTGCCAGCAGTTACGGGACAAACCCATACGAGCAGTACTTC. Translating gives CASSYGTNPYEQYF. The chain joins TRBV6-5 to TRBJ2-7; D possibly corresponds to TRBD1 (6 bases). Deletions cut 2 bases from V and 4 bases from J, with 12 bases between. CDR1 and CDR2 from the germline V gene are MNHEY and SVGAGI. The length of the CDR3 is 14 residues.

The chain links TRBV20-1 to TRBJ2-5, with 7 bases that match TRBD2. V was clipped by 2 bases and J by 5 bases; unmatched bases: 5. The germline gives CDR1 DFQATT, CDR2 SNEGSKA (reference sequence). The CDR3 covers 13 residues. DNA for the CDR3: TGCAGTGCTAGAAGGTGGGAGGGTGAGACCCAGTACTTC. It encodes CSARRWEGETQYF.

This chain uses TRBV10-3 with TRBJ2-3, with D maybe TRBD2 (6 bases). V was pared by 11 bases and J by 4 bases, with 10 bases between. The germline V gene has CDR1 ENHRY and CDR2 SYGVKD. This CDR3 comprises 11 residues. The CDR3 region has the DNA TGTGCCGTAGCGGTCGCAGATACGCAGTATTTT. The encoded protein is CAVAVADTQYF.

The rearrangement joins TRBV20-1 to TRBJ2-7; 8 bases are shared with TRBD2. The germline V gene has CDR1 DFQATT and CDR2 SNEGSKA (reference sequence). With V trimmed by 0 bases and J by 9 bases, 7 bases remained unmatched. The CDR3 spans 13 residues. CDR3 in DNA: TGCAGTGCTAGAGATCCGACTAGCGCGTCGCAGTACTTC. Translated, it gives CSARDPTSASQYF.

A few counts support this clonotype. One end of the junction is discordant with germline, which a read error may explain. This chain uses TRBV10-3 with TRBJ2-5; D is unresolved. Germline V gives CDR1 ENHRY, CDR2 SYGVKD. The CDR3 is 14 residues long. The CDR3 reads CAISEAVGQETQCF. The DNA of the CDR3 is TGTGCCATCAGTGAGGCGGTCGGCCAAGAGACCCAGTGCTTC.

This chain links TRBV25-1 with TRBJ1-2; a weak D match, TRBD1 (6 bases). The CDR3 covers 13 residues. Germline V gene lookup returns CDR1 MGHDK and CDR2 SYGVNS. The V end lost 4 bases, the J end lost 9 bases, and 15 bases lay between the germline ends. In DNA form, the CDR3 reads TGTGCCAGCAGTGCGCTGCAAGGGGGAAGCTACACCTTC. It specifies CASSALQGGSYTF.

In this sample, this clonotype turned up a few times. This rearrangement joins TRBV2 to TRBJ2-5, with 11 bases matching TRBD2. CDR3 length: 14 residues. With V trimmed by 8 bases and J by 2 bases, 4 bases remained unmatched. Germline loops: CDR1 SNHLY, CDR2 FYNNEI. CDR3 bases: TGTGCCAGCGCTAGCGGGGGGACGCAAGAGACCCAGTACTTC. As protein: CASASGGTQETQYF.

This clonotype was detected only a few times. The chain uses TRBV12-3 or TRBV12-4 and TRBJ2-3; maybe TRBD1 (5 bases). CDR3 length equals 15 residues. Trimming took 2 bases from V and 8 from J, leaving 17 bases between them. The CDR3 here is CASSLWARSQGTQYF. CDR3 nucleotides: TGTGCCAGCAGTTTATGGGCACGCAGTCAGGGTACGCAGTATTTT.

This clonotype was seen a handful of times. The rearrangement uses TRBV20-1 and TRBJ2-5; a weak D match, TRBD2 (5 bases). Per germline, CDR1 DFQATT and CDR2 SNEGSKA (reference sequence). V dropped 0 bases and J dropped 5 bases, with 13 bases sitting between them. This CDR3 is 14 amino acids long. The DNA of the CDR3 is TGCAGTGCTAGAGACGGACTCCTTCGGGAGACCCAGTACTTC. It yields the protein CSARDGLLRETQYF.

This clonotype was detected a few times. This chain connects TRBV7-9 to TRBJ1-4; 7 nucleotides agree with TRBD1. This CDR3 is built from 17 residues. Germline trimming cut 5 bases from V and 8 bases from J; bases unmatched to any gene: 17. Germline CDR1 reads SEHNR; CDR2 reads FQNEAQ (reference sequence). This CDR3 reads CASSLTSGYRGWEKLFF. The CDR3 DNA is TGTGCCAGCAGCCTAACATCCGGCTACAGGGGATGGGAAAAACTGTTTTTT.